This T cell receptor beta chain was captured in a study of CD4 and CD8 cells across lung adenocarcinoma regions. As concerns this clonotype: The junction departs from the called germline gene at one end, perhaps through a read error.

In TCRdb, the PCR reads were re-called with MiXCR into one record per CDR3 protein. The data hold about 20,000 distinct CDR3 sequences, with approximately 52% observed a single time. Localized lung adenocarcinoma, a non-small cell lung cancer, affected the donors. The CDR3 covers 15 residues. Germline CDR1 reads MNHEY; CDR2 reads SMNVEV (reference sequence). The chain carries TRBV27 and TRBJ2-5; perhaps TRBD1 as D (7 bases). The material sequenced was CD8+ T cells from the center of a lung tumor. The source is a female donor with lung adenocarcinoma. The CD4 and CD8 labels of this study may be unreliable. In DNA, the CDR3 is TGTGCCGGGGGGCAGGGGGGCCGAGTCCAAGAGACGCAGTACTTC. This translates into CAGGQGGRVQETQYF.